The 17 T cell receptor beta chains reported below all come from one sample, sequenced in a study of shared clonotypes between healthy human individuals. Some clones are missing from TCRdb's copy, which holds only in-frame ones; the method was immunoSEQ multiplex PCR. The top ten hold under 0.45% of the sample, which has about 2.3 million clones, approximately 93% seen once. The sample was naive CD4+ T cells from PBMCs. Subset defined: CD45RA+ positively selected. The receptors derive from a man in his late teens or twenties in good health. Some clones in this sample may be carry-over from other donors' samples.

The chain links TRBV9 to TRBJ2-3; D uncertain. There are 14 residues in the CDR3. The germline gives CDR1 SGDLS, CDR2 YYNGEE. V was trimmed by 0 bases and J by 3 bases, leaving 8 bases between them. The CDR3 nucleotides read TGTGCCAGCAGCGTAGATTTGGGGACAGATACGCAGTATTTT. It translates to CASSVDLGTDTQYF.

The chain has TRBV6-5 and TRBJ1-5; TRBD1 aligns across 7 bases. CDR1 MNHEY and CDR2 SVGAGI come from the germline V gene. J lost 4 bases, V lost 5 bases, and 2 bases had no gene match. This CDR3 is 13 amino acids long. The CDR3 region is CASSKTGNQPQHF. Written as DNA, the CDR3 is TGTGCCAGCAGTAAGACAGGGAATCAGCCCCAGCATTTT.

CDR3 nucleotide sequence: TGTGCCAGCGGCCGACGGACTCACCAAGAGACCCAGTACTTC. This codes for CASGRRTHQETQYF. The chain has TRBV2 and TRBJ2-5; D might be TRBD2 (5 bases). The CDR3 is 14 amino acids. In germline, CDR1 is SNHLY, CDR2 FYNNEI. Trimming left V 8 bases short and J 0 bases short, with 13 bases between.

The DNA of the CDR3 is TGTGCCTGGAACCCCACGGGGATGGGGCCCCAGCATTTT. Translation: CAWNPTGMGPQHF. This chain joins TRBV30 and TRBJ1-5, with D hard to call. The CDR3 is made up of 13 amino acids. Germline V gives CDR1 GTSNPN, CDR2 SVGIG (reference sequence). Trimming left V 4 bases short and J 9 bases short, with 16 bases between.

CDR3 region: CASSLTNREDTEAFF. In DNA, the CDR3 is TGTGCCAGCAGCCTCACTAACAGGGAGGACACTGAAGCTTTCTTT. The rearrangement uses TRBV5-4 and TRBJ1-1; tentative D call: TRBD1 (6 bases). V was cut by 4 bases and J by 3 bases, with 16 bases left in between. Germline lookup yields CDR1 SGHNT and CDR2 YYREEE (reference sequence). The CDR3 is made up of 15 amino acids.

V is TRBV9 and J is TRBJ2-1; 10 positions match TRBD2. This CDR3 has 15 amino acids. The junction had 4 bases not matched to a gene; V was cut back by 3 bases and J by 4 bases. The germline V gene encodes CDR1 SGDLS and CDR2 YYNGEE. The chain's CDR3 is CASSAGTSEYNEQFF. The DNA of the CDR3 is TGTGCCAGCAGCGCCGGGACTAGCGAATACAATGAGCAGTTCTTC.

The chain employs TRBV29-1 and TRBJ2-7, with 10 bases identical to TRBD1. Germline V gene sequence: CDR1 SQVTM, CDR2 ANQGSEA. V lost 4 bases, J lost 5 bases, and 8 bases stayed unmatched. This CDR3 is 14 amino acids long. The CDR3 DNA is TGCAGCGTTGCTCCGGGGACAGGGGTCCACGAGCAGTACTTC. Protein product: CSVAPGTGVHEQYF.

This clone was detected once. The V and J genes are TRBV13 and TRBJ1-3, with a possible D match to TRBD1 (5 bases). Trimming pared 2 bases from V and 4 bases from J, leaving 27 bases between. CDR3 length equals 20 residues. CDR1 is PRHDT and CDR2 is FYEKMQ in the germline V gene (reference sequence). The CDR3 bases are TGTGCCAGCAGCTTAAGGGCTTTAGCGGGCCCACGGGGGAGCGGAAACACCATATATTTT. This encodes CASSLRALAGPRGSGNTIYF.

This clone was seen more than once but under ten times. The chain is built from TRBV7-9 and TRBJ1-1; the D gene is possibly TRBD1 (5 bases). V was trimmed by 5 bases and J by 4 bases, leaving 17 bases between them. Germline lookup yields CDR1 SEHNR and CDR2 FQNEAQ (reference sequence). There are 15 residues in the CDR3. CDR3 in amino acids: CASSHGSVGGTEAFF. DNA for the CDR3: TGTGCCAGCAGCCACGGATCAGTGGGGGGCACTGAAGCTTTCTTT.

V is TRBV19 and J is TRBJ1-5, with D perhaps TRBD1 (5 bases). The CDR3 sequence is 17 residues long. The germline V gene encodes CDR1 LNHDA and CDR2 SQIVND (reference sequence). With 1 base removed from V and 0 bases from J, the gap between germline ends came to 13 bases. Here the CDR3 DNA reads TGTGCCAGTAGTATAGCCTACAGGTACGATAGCAATCAGCCCCAGCATTTT. Amino acid sequence: CASSIAYRYDSNQPQHF. The full variable domain, its missing parts supplied by reference TRBV19 and TRBJ1-5, is DGGITQSPKYLFRKEGQNVTLSCEQNLNHDAMYWYRQDPGQGLRLIYYSQIVNDFQKGDIAEGYSVSREKKESFPLTVTSAQKNPTAFYLCASSIAYRYDSNQPQHFGDGTRLSIL.

The chain employs TRBV7-6 and TRBJ2-7; TRBD1 is a possible D gene (5 bases). V was shortened by 1 base and J by 3 bases, with 10 bases between the two germline ends. Germline V gene sequence: CDR1 SGHVS, CDR2 FNYEAQ. The CDR3 totals 14 residues. CDR3 residues: CASSLGGRDYEQYF. For the CDR3, the DNA is TGTGCCAGCAGCTTAGGGGGCAGGGACTACGAGCAGTACTTC.

The chain links TRBV28 to TRBJ1-1; possibly TRBD1 for D (6 bases). V lost 4 bases, J lost 1 base, and 13 bases lay in between. Germline V gene data show CDR1 as MDHEN and CDR2 as SYDVKM. The CDR3 contains 15 residues. CDR3 protein: CASSSGGNENTEAFF. The CDR3 DNA sequence: TGTGCCAGCAGTTCTGGGGGCAACGAGAACACTGAAGCTTTCTTT.

This CDR3 reads CASSSPRGTASNQPQHF. The CDR3 coding sequence is TGTGCCAGCAGTTCCCCCCGGGGGACGGCGAGCAATCAGCCCCAGCATTTT. The V and J genes are TRBV28 and TRBJ1-5; D may be TRBD1 (5 bases). The CDR3 has 17 residues. Per germline, CDR1 MDHEN and CDR2 SYDVKM. Trimming removed 4 bases from V and 1 base from J, with 17 bases in between.

This chain connects TRBV10-3 to TRBJ1-5; D ambiguous. V lost 11 bases to trimming and J lost 1 base, with 9 bases between them. There are 12 residues in the CDR3. The germline V gene encodes CDR1 ENHRY and CDR2 SYGVKD. CDR3 sequence: CAVSHSNQPQHF. The CDR3 DNA is TGTGCCGTATCTCACAGCAATCAGCCCCAGCATTTT.

Concerning this clone itself: Other DNA variants within this sample encode the same CDR3. The rearrangement uses TRBV5-1 and TRBJ1-2; 8 bases fit TRBD1. The CDR3 is 14 residues long. Per germline, CDR1 SGHRS and CDR2 YFSETQ. V was pared by 4 bases and J by 4 bases, with 6 bases of the junction left unmatched. DNA of the CDR3: TGCGCCAGCAGCCCGGGAACAGGGGGCTATGGCTACACCTTC. As protein: CASSPGTGGYGYTF.

The J gene is TRBJ1-3, the V gene TRBV15; D call uncertain. With 1 base removed from V and 2 bases from J, the gap between germline ends came to 9 bases. The CDR3 totals 15 residues. The germline gives CDR1 LNHNV, CDR2 YYDKDF (reference sequence). The CDR3 region is CATSRGYLTGNTIYF. CDR3 DNA sequence: TGTGCCACCAGCAGAGGCTATCTAACTGGAAACACCATATATTTT.

This clone has a single count. The chain is built from TRBV2 and TRBJ1-2; D ambiguous. Germline V gene lookup returns CDR1 SNHLY and CDR2 FYNNEI. This CDR3 spans 16 amino acids. V lost 4 bases to trimming and J lost 8 bases, with 23 bases between them. CDR3 DNA: TGTGCCAGCAGTGGGTTCCCCGGGCCAGTCCTTGGGGGCTACACCTTC. Translated: CASSGFPGPVLGGYTF.